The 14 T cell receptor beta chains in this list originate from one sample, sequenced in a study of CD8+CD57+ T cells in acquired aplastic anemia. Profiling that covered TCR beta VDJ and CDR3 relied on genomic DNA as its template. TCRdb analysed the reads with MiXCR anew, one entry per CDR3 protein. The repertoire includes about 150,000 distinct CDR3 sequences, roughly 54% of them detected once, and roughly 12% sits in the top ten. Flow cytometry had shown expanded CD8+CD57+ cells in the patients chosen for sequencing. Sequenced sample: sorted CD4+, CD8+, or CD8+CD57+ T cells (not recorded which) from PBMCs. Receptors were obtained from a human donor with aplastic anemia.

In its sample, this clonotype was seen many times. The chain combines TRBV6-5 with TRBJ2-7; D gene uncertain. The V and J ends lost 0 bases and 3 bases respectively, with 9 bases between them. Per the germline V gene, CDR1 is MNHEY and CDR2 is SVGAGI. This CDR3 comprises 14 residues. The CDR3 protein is CASSYSVGNYEQYF. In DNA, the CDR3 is TGTGCCAGCAGTTACTCAGTGGGGAACTACGAGCAGTACTTC.

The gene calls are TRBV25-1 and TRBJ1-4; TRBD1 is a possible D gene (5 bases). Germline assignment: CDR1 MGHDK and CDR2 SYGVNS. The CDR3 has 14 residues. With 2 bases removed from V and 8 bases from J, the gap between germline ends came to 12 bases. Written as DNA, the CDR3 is TGTGCCAGCAGTGAACGGGGCGTCGGGGAAAAACTGTTTTTT. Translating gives CASSERGVGEKLFF.

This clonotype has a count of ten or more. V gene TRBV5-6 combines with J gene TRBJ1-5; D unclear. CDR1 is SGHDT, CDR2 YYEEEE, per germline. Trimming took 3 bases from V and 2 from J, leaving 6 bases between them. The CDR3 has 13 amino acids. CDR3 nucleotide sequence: TGTGCCAGCAGCTCTGCGGGCAATCAGCCCCAGCATTTT. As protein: CASSSAGNQPQHF. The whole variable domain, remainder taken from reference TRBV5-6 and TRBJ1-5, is DAGVTQSPTHLIKTRGQQVTLRCSPKSGHDTVSWYQQALGQGPQFIFQYYEEEERQRGNFPDRFSGHQFPNYSSELNVNALLLGDSALYLCASSSAGNQPQHFGDGTRLSIL.

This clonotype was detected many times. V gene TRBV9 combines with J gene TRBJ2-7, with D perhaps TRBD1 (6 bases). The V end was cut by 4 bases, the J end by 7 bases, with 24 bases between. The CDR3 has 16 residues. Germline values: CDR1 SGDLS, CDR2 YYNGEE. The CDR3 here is CASSQTGMEDLREQYF. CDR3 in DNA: TGTGCCAGCAGCCAAACAGGGATGGAGGACCTACGGGAGCAGTACTTC.

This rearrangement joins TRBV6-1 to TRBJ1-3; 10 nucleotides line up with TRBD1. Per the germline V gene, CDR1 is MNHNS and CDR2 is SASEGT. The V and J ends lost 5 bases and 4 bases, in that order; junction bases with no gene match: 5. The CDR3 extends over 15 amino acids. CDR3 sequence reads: CASSTWTGGGNTIYF. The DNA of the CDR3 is TGTGCCAGCAGTACTTGGACAGGGGGAGGAAACACCATATATTTT.

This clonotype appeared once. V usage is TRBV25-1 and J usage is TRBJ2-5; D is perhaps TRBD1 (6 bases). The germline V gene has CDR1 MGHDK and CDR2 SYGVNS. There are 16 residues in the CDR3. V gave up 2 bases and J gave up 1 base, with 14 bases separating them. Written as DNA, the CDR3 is TGTGCCAGCAGTGAACGAGGTAAAGGGGGCCAAGAGACCCAGTACTTC. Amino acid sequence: CASSERGKGGQETQYF.

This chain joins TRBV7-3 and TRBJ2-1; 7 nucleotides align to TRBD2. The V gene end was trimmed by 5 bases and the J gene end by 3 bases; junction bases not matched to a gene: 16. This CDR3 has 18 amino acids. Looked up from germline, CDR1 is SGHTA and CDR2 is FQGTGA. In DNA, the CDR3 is TGTGCCAGCAGCCTACCTCGGGAGGCTAGGCGGGGCTACAATGAGCAGTTCTTC. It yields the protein CASSLPREARRGYNEQFF.

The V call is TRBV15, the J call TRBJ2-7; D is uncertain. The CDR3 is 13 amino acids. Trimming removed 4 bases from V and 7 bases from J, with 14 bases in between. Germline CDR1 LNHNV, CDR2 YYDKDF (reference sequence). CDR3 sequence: CATSNMPSSEQYF. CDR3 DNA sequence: TGTGCCACCAGCAATATGCCCTCGAGTGAGCAGTACTTC. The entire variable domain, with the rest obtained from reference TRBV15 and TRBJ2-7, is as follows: DAMVIQNPRYQVTQFGKPVTLSCSQTLNHNVMYWYQQKSSQAPKLLFHYYDKDFNNEADTPDNFQSRRPNTSFCFLDIRSPGLGDTAMYLCATSNMPSSEQYFGPGTRLTVT.

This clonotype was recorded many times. CDR3 in DNA: TGTGCCAGCAGCCCCCCGACAGGGGGGTACGAGCAGTACTTC. It yields the protein CASSPPTGGYEQYF. The chain recombines TRBV7-9 with TRBJ2-7; 9 bases line up with TRBD1. The V gene's germline CDR1 is SEHNR and CDR2 FQNEAQ (reference sequence). The CDR3 loop spans 14 amino acids. J lost 4 bases, V lost 5 bases, and 6 bases had no gene match.

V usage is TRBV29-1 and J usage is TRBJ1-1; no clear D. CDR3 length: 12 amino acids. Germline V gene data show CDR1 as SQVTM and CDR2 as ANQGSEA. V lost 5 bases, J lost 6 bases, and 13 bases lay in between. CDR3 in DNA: TGCAGCGTTCAAACCCCGATCCCTGAAGCTTTCTTT. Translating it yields CSVQTPIPEAFF. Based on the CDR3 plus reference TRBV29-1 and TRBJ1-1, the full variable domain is SAVISQKPSRDICQRGTSLTIQCQVDSQVTMMFWYRQQPGQSLTLIATANQGSEATYESGFVIDKFPISRPNLTFSTLTVSNMSPEDSSIYLCSVQTPIPEAFFGQGTRLTVV.

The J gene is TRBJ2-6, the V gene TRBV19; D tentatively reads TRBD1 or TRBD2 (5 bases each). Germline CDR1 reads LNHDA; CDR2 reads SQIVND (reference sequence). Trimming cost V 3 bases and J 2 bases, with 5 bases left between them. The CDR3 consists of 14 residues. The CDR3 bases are TGTGCCAGTAGTATGGGGGCTGGGGCCAACGTCCTGACTTTC. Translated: CASSMGAGANVLTF.

The DNA of the CDR3 is TGTGCCAGCAATAACAGGGAGGAGCAGTTCTTC. Translated: CASNNREEQFF. This sequence joins TRBV25-1 and TRBJ2-1; possibly TRBD1 for D (6 bases). V was cut by 7 bases and J by 10 bases, with 11 bases left in between. Germline CDR1 reads MGHDK; CDR2 reads SYGVNS. The CDR3 covers 11 residues.

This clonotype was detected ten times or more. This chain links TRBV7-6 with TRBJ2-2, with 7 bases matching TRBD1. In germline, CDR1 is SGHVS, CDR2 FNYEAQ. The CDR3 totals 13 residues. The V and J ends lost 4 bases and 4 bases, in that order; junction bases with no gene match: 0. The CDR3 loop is CASSYRGTGELFF. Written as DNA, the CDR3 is TGTGCCAGCAGCTACAGGGGCACCGGGGAGCTGTTTTTT.

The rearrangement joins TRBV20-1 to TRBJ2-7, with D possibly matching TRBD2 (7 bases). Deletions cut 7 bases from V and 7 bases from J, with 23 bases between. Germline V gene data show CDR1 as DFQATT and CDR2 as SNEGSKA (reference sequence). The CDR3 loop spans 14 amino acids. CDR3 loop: CSVRGAREAGEQYF. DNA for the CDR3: TGCAGTGTTCGGGGGGCGCGAGAGGCTGGGGAGCAGTACTTC.